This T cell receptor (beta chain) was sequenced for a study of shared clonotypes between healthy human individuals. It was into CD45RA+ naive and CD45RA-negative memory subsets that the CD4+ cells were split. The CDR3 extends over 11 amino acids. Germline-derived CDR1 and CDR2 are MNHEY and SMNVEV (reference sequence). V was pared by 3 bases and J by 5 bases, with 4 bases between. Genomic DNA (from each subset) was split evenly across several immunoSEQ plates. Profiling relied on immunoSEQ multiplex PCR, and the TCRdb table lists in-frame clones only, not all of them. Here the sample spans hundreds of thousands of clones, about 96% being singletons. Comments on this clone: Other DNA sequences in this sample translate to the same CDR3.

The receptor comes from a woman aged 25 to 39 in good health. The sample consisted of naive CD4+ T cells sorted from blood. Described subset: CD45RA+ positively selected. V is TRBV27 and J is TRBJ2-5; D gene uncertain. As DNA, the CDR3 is TGTGCCAGCAGTTTGGGGGAGACCCAGTACTTC. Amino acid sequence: CASSLGETQYF.